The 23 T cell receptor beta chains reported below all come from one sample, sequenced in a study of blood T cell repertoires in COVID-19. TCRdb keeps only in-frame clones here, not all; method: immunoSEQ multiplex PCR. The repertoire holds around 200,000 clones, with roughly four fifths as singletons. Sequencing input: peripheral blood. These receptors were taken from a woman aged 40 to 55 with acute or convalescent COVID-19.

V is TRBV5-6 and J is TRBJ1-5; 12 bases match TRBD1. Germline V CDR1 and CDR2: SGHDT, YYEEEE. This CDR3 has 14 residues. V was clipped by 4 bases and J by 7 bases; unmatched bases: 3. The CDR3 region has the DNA TGTGCCAGCAGCGACGGGACAGGGGGCCAGCCCCAGCATTTT. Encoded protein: CASSDGTGGQPQHF.

CDR3 in amino acids: CARSGGGEHYGYTF. The DNA for the CDR3 is TGTGCCAGATCGGGCGGGGGCGAACACTATGGCTACACCTTC. J is TRBJ1-2 and V is TRBV2, with D possibly matching TRBD1 (6 bases). The CDR3 has 14 amino acids. Germline loops: CDR1 SNHLY, CDR2 FYNNEI. The V and J ends lost 9 bases and 3 bases respectively, with 17 bases between them.

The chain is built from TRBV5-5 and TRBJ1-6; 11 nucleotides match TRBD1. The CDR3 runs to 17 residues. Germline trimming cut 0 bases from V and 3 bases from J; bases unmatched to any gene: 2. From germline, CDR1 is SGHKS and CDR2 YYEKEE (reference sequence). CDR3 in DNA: TGTGCCAGCAGCTTGGCCGGGACAGGGGGCTATAATTCACCCCTCCACTTT. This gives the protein CASSLAGTGGYNSPLHF.

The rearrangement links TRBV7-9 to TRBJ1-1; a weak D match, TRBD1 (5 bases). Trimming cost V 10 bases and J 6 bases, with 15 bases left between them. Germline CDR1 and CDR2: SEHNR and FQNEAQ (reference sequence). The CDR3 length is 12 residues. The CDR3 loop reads CATIPGPPEAFF. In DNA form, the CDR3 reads TGTGCCACGATCCCAGGGCCCCCTGAAGCTTTCTTT.

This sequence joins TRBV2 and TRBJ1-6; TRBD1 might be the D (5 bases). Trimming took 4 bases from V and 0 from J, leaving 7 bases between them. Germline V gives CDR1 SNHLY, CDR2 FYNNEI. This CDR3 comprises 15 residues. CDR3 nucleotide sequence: TGTGCCAGCAGTGGAGACAGCTCCTATAATTCACCCCTCCACTTT. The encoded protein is CASSGDSSYNSPLHF.

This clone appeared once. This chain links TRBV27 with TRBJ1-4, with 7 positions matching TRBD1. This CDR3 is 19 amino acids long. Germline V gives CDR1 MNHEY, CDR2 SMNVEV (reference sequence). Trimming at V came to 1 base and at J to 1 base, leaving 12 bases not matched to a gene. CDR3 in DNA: TGTGCCAGCAGTTTATTGGGGAATACAGGGGTACGAACTAATGAAAAACTGTTTTTT. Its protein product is CASSLLGNTGVRTNEKLFF.

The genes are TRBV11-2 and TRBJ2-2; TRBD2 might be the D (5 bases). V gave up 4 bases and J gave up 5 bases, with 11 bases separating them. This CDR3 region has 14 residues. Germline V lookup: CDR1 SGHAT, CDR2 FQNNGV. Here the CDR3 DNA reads TGTGCCAGCAGCTCAGAAACGGGGACCGGGGAGCTGTTTTTT. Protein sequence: CASSSETGTGELFF. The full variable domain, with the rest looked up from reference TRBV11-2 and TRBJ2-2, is EAGVAQSPRYKIIEKRQSVAFWCNPISGHATLYWYQQILGQGPKLLIQFQNNGVVDDSQLPKDRFSAERLKGVDSTLKIQPAKLEDSAVYLCASSSETGTGELFFGEGSRLTVL.

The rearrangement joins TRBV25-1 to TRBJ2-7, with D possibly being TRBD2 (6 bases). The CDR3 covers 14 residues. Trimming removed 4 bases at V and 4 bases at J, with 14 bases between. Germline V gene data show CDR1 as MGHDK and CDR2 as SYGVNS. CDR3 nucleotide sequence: TGTGCCAGCAGTGGGGCGGGAACACCTTACGAGCAGTACTTC. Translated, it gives CASSGAGTPYEQYF.

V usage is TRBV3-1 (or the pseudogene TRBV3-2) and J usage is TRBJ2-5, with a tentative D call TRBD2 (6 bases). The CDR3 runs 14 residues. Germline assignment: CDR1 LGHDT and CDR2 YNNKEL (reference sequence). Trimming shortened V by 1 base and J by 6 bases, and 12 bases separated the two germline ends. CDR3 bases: TGTGCCAGCAGCCAAGCCGCAGGAGGGAAGACCCAGTACTTC. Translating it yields CASSQAAGGKTQYF.

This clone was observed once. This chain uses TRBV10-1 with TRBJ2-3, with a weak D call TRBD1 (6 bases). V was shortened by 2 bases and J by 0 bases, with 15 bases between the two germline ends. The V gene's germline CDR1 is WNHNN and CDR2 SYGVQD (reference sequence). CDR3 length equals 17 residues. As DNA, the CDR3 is TGCGCCAGCAGTGAGGGGCCCGGGACACTTAGCACAGATACGCAGTATTTT. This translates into CASSEGPGTLSTDTQYF.

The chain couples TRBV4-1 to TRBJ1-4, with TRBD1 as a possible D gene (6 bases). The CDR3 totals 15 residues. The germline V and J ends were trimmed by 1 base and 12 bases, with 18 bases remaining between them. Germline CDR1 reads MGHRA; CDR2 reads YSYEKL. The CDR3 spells CASSQVGQLVIELFF. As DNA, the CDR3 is TGCGCCAGCAGCCAAGTTGGACAGCTCGTGATTGAACTGTTTTTT.

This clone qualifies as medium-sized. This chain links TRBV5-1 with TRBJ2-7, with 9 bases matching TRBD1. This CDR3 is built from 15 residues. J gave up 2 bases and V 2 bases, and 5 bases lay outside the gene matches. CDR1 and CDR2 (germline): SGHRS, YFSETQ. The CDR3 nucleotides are TGCGCCAGCAGCTTCTGGACAGGGGACCCCTACGAGCAGTACTTC. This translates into CASSFWTGDPYEQYF.

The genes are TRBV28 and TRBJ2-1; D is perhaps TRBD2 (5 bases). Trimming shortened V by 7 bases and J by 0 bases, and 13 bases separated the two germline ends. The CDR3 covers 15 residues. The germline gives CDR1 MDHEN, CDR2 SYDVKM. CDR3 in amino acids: CASIQRPSSYNEQFF. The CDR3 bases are TGTGCCAGCATCCAGCGGCCGAGCTCCTACAATGAGCAGTTCTTC.

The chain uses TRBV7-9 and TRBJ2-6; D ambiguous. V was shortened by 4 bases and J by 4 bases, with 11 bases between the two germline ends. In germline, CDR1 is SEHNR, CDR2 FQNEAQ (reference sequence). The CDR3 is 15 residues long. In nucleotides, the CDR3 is TGTGCCAGCAGCTCCTCAGGTACCGGGGCCAACGTCCTGACTTTC. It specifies CASSSSGTGANVLTF. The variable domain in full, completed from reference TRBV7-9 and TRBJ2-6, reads DTGVSQNPRHKITKRGQNVTFRCDPISEHNRLYWYRQTLGQGPEFLTYFQNEAQLEKSRLLSDRFSAERPKGSFSTLEIQRTEQGDSAMYLCASSSSGTGANVLTFGAGSRLTVL.

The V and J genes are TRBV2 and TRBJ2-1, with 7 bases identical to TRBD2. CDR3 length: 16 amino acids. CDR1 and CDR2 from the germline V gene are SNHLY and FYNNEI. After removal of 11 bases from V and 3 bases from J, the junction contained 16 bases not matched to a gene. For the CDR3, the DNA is TGTGCCCGCGGGGCGGGGGAAAGTTTACTCTACAATGAGCAGTTCTTC. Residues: CARGAGESLLYNEQFF.

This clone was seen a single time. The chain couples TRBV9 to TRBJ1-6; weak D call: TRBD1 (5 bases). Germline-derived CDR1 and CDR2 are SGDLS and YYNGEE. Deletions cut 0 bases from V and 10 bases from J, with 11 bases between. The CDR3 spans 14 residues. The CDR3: CASSVAGQRSPLHF. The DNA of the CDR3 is TGTGCCAGCAGCGTAGCAGGGCAGCGATCACCCCTCCACTTT.

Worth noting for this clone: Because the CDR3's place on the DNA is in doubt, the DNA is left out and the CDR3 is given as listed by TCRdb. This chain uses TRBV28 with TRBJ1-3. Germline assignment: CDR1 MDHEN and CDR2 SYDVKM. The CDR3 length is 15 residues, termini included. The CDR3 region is CASSFRFGGGNTIYF.

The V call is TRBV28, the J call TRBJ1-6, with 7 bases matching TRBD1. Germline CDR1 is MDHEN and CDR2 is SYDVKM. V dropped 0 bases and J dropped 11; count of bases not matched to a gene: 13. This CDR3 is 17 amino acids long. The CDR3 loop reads CASSLWGQFSRPPPLHF. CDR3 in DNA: TGTGCCAGCAGTTTATGGGGACAGTTCTCTCGACCTCCACCCCTCCACTTT.

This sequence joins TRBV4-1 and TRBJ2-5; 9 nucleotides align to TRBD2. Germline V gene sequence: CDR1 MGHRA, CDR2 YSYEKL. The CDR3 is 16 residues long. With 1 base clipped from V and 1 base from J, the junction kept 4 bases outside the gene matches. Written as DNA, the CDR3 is TGCGCCAGCAGCCAAGGACTAGCGGCCGCCCAAGAGACCCAGTACTTC. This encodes CASSQGLAAAQETQYF.

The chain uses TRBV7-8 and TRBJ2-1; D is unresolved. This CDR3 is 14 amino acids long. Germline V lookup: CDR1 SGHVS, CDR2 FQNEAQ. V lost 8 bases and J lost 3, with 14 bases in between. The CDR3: CASQKDTDYNEQFF. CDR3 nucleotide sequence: TGTGCCAGCCAAAAAGACACCGACTACAATGAGCAGTTCTTC.

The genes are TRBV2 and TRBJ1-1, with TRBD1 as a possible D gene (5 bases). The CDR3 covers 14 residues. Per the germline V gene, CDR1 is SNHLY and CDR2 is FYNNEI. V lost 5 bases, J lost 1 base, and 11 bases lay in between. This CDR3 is CASSLFGQNTEAFF. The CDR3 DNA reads TGTGCCAGCAGTCTATTCGGACAGAACACTGAAGCTTTCTTT.

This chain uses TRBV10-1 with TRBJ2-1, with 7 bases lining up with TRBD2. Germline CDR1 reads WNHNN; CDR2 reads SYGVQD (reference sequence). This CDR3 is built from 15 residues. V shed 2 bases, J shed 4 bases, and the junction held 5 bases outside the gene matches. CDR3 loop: CASSEKASGYNEQFF. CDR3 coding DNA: TGCGCCAGCAGTGAGAAGGCTAGCGGTTACAATGAGCAGTTCTTC.

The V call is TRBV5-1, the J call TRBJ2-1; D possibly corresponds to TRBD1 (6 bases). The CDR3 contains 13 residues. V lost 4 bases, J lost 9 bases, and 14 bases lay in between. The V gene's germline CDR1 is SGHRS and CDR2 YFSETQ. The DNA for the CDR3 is TGCGCCAGCAGCCCCACAGGGAATATTGAGCAGTTCTTC. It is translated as CASSPTGNIEQFF.